The text below deals with one T cell receptor beta chain. Its antigen is undetermined. This entry is derived from a study of CD8 T cells in ankylosing spondylitis. Germline V lookup: CDR1 MNHEY, CDR2 SVGAGI. V shed 0 bases and J shed 0 bases, with 3 bases lying between them. CDR3 length equals 13 residues. In making TCR beta libraries, quantitative 5'-RACE with molecular barcodes was used. TCRdb re-called the 5' RACE reads through MiXCR, storing one row per CDR3 protein. The sample lists over 150,000 distinct CDR3 sequences, roughly 13% occurring once. Study results and caveats: The authors reported significant enrichment of disease-linked clones in matched ankylosing spondylitis synovial fluid. Earlier authors reported some of these motif variants in reactive arthritis synovial fluid and blood. Disease-associated clones were CD8+ and fairly uncommon in peripheral blood.

The V gene is TRBV6-5, the J gene TRBJ2-7; D gene uncertain. The sample comprised blood, either unsorted or a sorted T cell fraction (not recorded which). The sequence was obtained from a male donor with ankylosing spondylitis or in good health (not recorded which). The DNA of the CDR3 is TGTGCCAGCAGTTACTCCAGCTCCTACGAGCAGTACTTC. It specifies CASSYSSSYEQYF.